One and the same sample provided the 24 T cell receptor beta chains below, sequenced in a study of T-cell memory formation after mild COVID-19. Via MiXCR, TCRdb re-called the 5' RACE reads, giving one row per CDR3 protein. The table has some 210,000 distinct CDR3 sequences, around 16% seen once. The sample consisted of PBMCs or a T cell subset sorted from them (not recorded which). The receptors were sampled from an adult woman who had mild COVID-19 (a few samples of this study predate the infection). Cell type and time point are not known.

The J gene is TRBJ2-1, the V gene TRBV7-2; 11 positions agree with TRBD1. V was pared by 11 bases and J by 3 bases, with 9 bases of the junction left unmatched. The CDR3 totals 15 residues. Germline lookup yields CDR1 SGHTA and CDR2 FQGNSA. The CDR3 loop reads CARAGGTGGYNEQFF. The CDR3 DNA reads TGTGCCCGCGCTGGGGGGACAGGGGGCTACAATGAGCAGTTCTTC.

The chain links TRBV5-1 to TRBJ1-1, with D perhaps TRBD1 (5 bases). Trimming pared 3 bases from V and 0 bases from J, leaving 9 bases between. Germline loops: CDR1 SGHRS, CDR2 YFSETQ. There are 14 residues in the CDR3. The CDR3 coding sequence is TGCGCCAGCAGCTCCAGGGTTATGAACACTGAAGCTTTCTTT. It codes for CASSSRVMNTEAFF.

Only a few counts were recorded for this clonotype. The J gene is TRBJ2-5, the V gene TRBV6-1; 8 bases map to TRBD2. The germline V gene encodes CDR1 MNHNS and CDR2 SASEGT. Unmatched junction bases numbered 9, after V lost 7 bases and J lost 5 bases. The CDR3 loop spans 14 amino acids. CDR3 loop: CASTPGGALETQYF. The DNA for the CDR3 is TGTGCCAGCACGCCGGGGGGGGCTTTGGAGACCCAGTACTTC.

This clonotype was seen only a few times. This chain connects TRBV5-6 to TRBJ1-2, with D perhaps TRBD1 (6 bases). V lost 0 bases and J lost 8, with 11 bases in between. Germline CDR1 reads SGHDT; CDR2 reads YYEEEE. The CDR3 has 13 amino acids. CDR3 sequence reads: CASSLAGDLGYTF. The CDR3 DNA reads as TGTGCCAGCAGCTTGGCAGGGGATCTAGGCTACACCTTC.

This clonotype was detected ten times or more. The chain has TRBV5-6 and TRBJ2-1; D perhaps matches TRBD1 (5 bases). This CDR3 is 18 amino acids long. The ends were cut back, 3 bases at V and 0 bases at J, with 19 bases in the middle. CDR1 SGHDT and CDR2 YYEEEE come from the germline V gene. The CDR3 reads CASSSFRSQAYSYNEQFF. The CDR3 nucleotides read TGTGCCAGCAGCTCGTTTCGCTCACAGGCCTACTCCTACAATGAGCAGTTCTTC.

Only a few counts were recorded for this clonotype. The chain joins TRBV6-2 or TRBV6-3 to TRBJ2-1; 9 positions agree with TRBD2. The germline V gene has CDR1 MNHEY and CDR2 SVGEGT. The CDR3 is made up of 15 amino acids. The V and J ends lost 8 bases and 6 bases, in that order; junction bases with no gene match: 11. For the CDR3, the DNA is TGTGCCAGCGGGGATTTAGCGGGAGTAAGCAATGAGCAGTTCTTC. This sequence encodes CASGDLAGVSNEQFF.

The table lists this clonotype with a few counts. The rearrangement uses TRBV20-1 and TRBJ2-4, with a possible D match to TRBD2 (6 bases). V was shortened by 3 bases and J by 5 bases, with 14 bases between the two germline ends. Per germline, CDR1 DFQATT and CDR2 SNEGSKA (reference sequence). The CDR3 spans 14 residues. As DNA, the CDR3 is TGCAGTGCTAGCGGGGGTGAAGGCGAAAACATTCAGTACTTC. Protein sequence: CSASGGEGENIQYF.

This clonotype has just a few counts. The chain joins TRBV3-1 to TRBJ2-3; TRBD2 might be the D (5 bases). The CDR3 spans 17 residues. V lost 2 bases, J lost 8 bases, and 23 bases lay in between. Germline V lookup: CDR1 LGHDT, CDR2 YNNKEL (reference sequence). CDR3 bases: TGTGCCAGCAGCCAAATCTCTCGGGGAAAGGCCCCAGGTACGCAGTATTTT. Its protein is CASSQISRGKAPGTQYF.

This clonotype has only a few counts. The chain employs TRBV5-1 and TRBJ1-1, with D unclear. Per germline, CDR1 SGHRS and CDR2 YFSETQ. The CDR3 runs 16 residues. V lost 0 bases, J lost 1 base, and 13 bases lay in between. CDR3: CASSLASGKRNTEAFF. DNA of the CDR3: TGCGCCAGCAGCTTGGCGTCAGGTAAGAGGAACACTGAAGCTTTCTTT.

This clonotype was seen a handful of times. V usage is TRBV12-3 or TRBV12-4 and J usage is TRBJ1-5, with a weak D call TRBD1 (5 bases). Trimming left V 0 bases short and J 2 bases short, with 14 bases between. The CDR3 length is 17 residues. The CDR3: CASSLARGEFGNQPQHF. CDR3 sequence (DNA): TGTGCCAGCAGTTTAGCGCGGGGGGAATTCGGCAATCAGCCCCAGCATTTT.

The chain uses TRBV29-1 and TRBJ2-3; D is undetermined. V was shortened by 0 bases and J by 4 bases, with 11 bases between the two germline ends. The CDR3 is made up of 14 amino acids. Germline CDR1 reads SQVTM; CDR2 reads ANQGSEA. CDR3 coding DNA: TGCAGCGTTGAAGATCCCAGACGGGCAGATACGCAGTATTTT. It codes for CSVEDPRRADTQYF.

This clonotype was seen more than once but under ten times. This chain uses TRBV18 with TRBJ2-3; TRBD2 aligns across 8 bases. Trimming took 2 bases from V and 4 from J; bases not matched to a gene: 11. CDR1 is KGHSH, CDR2 LQKENI, per germline. There are 17 residues in the CDR3. CDR3 sequence: CASSPATWREAPDTQYF. In DNA, the CDR3 is TGTGCCAGCTCACCAGCGACATGGCGGGAGGCCCCAGATACGCAGTATTTT.

This rearrangement joins TRBV7-8 to TRBJ1-5; D is uncertain. Trimming left V 4 bases short and J 4 bases short, with 14 bases between. This CDR3 spans 15 amino acids. From germline, CDR1 is SGHVS and CDR2 FQNEAQ. CDR3 sequence reads: CASSSLDVGNQPQHF. DNA of the CDR3: TGTGCCAGCAGCTCACTAGATGTTGGTAATCAGCCCCAGCATTTT.

This clonotype was detected many times. V usage is TRBV29-1 and J usage is TRBJ2-7; 11 bases agree with TRBD1. The CDR3 is 14 amino acids. The germline V gene encodes CDR1 SQVTM and CDR2 ANQGSEA. J was trimmed by 5 bases and V by 4 bases; bases with no gene match: 7. This CDR3 is CSVVGWTGGNEQYF. CDR3 bases: TGCAGCGTTGTCGGGTGGACAGGGGGCAACGAGCAGTACTTC.

The gene calls are TRBV24-1 and TRBJ2-3; TRBD1 matches at 7 bases. Germline V CDR1 and CDR2: KGHDR, SFDVKD. This CDR3 has 15 residues. The V segment lost 4 bases and the J segment 3 bases; nucleotides outside the gene matches: 6. CDR3 DNA sequence: TGTGCCACCAGTGACGTGACAGGGTTGACAGATACGCAGTATTTT. It codes for CATSDVTGLTDTQYF.

The V call is TRBV11-2, the J call TRBJ1-1; D is undetermined. The V end lost 0 bases, the J end lost 7 bases, and 15 bases lay between the germline ends. The CDR3 has 15 amino acids. In germline, CDR1 is SGHAT, CDR2 FQNNGV. For the CDR3, the DNA is TGTGCCAGCAGCTTAGAGGTAGGAGGAAGGAATGAAGCTTTCTTT. It yields the protein CASSLEVGGRNEAFF.

This clonotype has just a few counts. This chain joins TRBV24-1 and TRBJ2-1; 10 nucleotides agree with TRBD1. Germline CDR1 and CDR2: KGHDR and SFDVKD. The length of the CDR3 is 16 residues. V trimming: 2 bases; J trimming: 6 bases; junction bases outside the gene matches: 6. CDR3 sequence: CATSDSGQGGTNEQFF. The CDR3 bases are TGTGCCACCAGTGATTCCGGACAGGGGGGGACCAATGAGCAGTTCTTC.

The V and J genes are TRBV24-1 and TRBJ1-2, with D maybe TRBD1 (5 bases). The CDR3 extends over 14 amino acids. Germline V gene sequence: CDR1 KGHDR, CDR2 SFDVKD. Trimming stripped 0 bases from V and 7 bases from J, with 11 bases between. The DNA for the CDR3 is TGTGCCACCAGTGATTTGAACGAAGGGGCTGGCTACACCTTC. It encodes CATSDLNEGAGYTF.

The V and J genes are TRBV4-2 and TRBJ1-2; 9 nucleotides agree with TRBD1. This CDR3 has 13 amino acids. The V gene's germline CDR1 is LGHNA and CDR2 YNFKEQ. V shed 5 bases, J shed 7 bases, and the junction held 5 bases outside the gene matches. The CDR3 spells CASSRDRDRGYTF. The CDR3 region has the DNA TGTGCCAGCAGCAGGGACAGGGACCGTGGCTACACCTTC.

The J gene is TRBJ2-5, the V gene TRBV7-9; a weak D match, TRBD1 (6 bases). Germline lookup yields CDR1 SEHNR and CDR2 FQNEAQ (reference sequence). This CDR3 spans 13 amino acids. Trimming cost V 5 bases and J 5 bases, with 12 bases left between them. The CDR3 coding sequence is TGTGCCAGCAGCGGGGGCGGAAAGGAGACCCAGTACTTC. This encodes CASSGGGKETQYF.

The chain employs TRBV20-1 and TRBJ2-3, with 9 bases fitting TRBD2. The V gene end was trimmed by 3 bases and the J gene end by 1 base; junction bases not matched to a gene: 2. From germline, CDR1 is DFQATT and CDR2 SNEGSKA (reference sequence). The CDR3 has 14 residues. The CDR3 protein is CSASVAGGTDTQYF. Written as DNA, the CDR3 is TGCAGTGCTAGTGTAGCGGGGGGCACAGATACGCAGTATTTT.

This clonotype was detected a few times. The chain employs TRBV6-5 and TRBJ2-7; D uncertain. The CDR3 totals 15 residues. The ends were cut back, 5 bases at V and 4 bases at J, with 18 bases in the middle. The V gene's germline CDR1 is MNHEY and CDR2 SVGAGI. The CDR3 protein is CASSRGLSTRYEQYF. Written as DNA, the CDR3 is TGTGCCAGCAGTCGCGGTTTAAGCACCCGTTACGAGCAGTACTTC.

The genes are TRBV20-1 and TRBJ1-2, with D perhaps matching TRBD1 (6 bases). Germline CDR1 and CDR2: DFQATT and SNEGSKA (reference sequence). Trimming removed 4 bases from V and 5 bases from J, with 14 bases in between. The CDR3 consists of 13 residues. The CDR3 spells CSAMLGAQYGYTF. CDR3 coding DNA: TGCAGTGCTATGTTGGGGGCCCAGTATGGCTACACCTTC.

The chain has TRBV2 and TRBJ2-1; the D is unclear. Germline V gene lookup returns CDR1 SNHLY and CDR2 FYNNEI. V was cut by 6 bases and J by 5 bases, with 11 bases left in between. The CDR3 is 13 residues long. CDR3 loop: CASSASRNNEQFF. The DNA of the CDR3 is TGTGCCAGCAGCGCTTCCAGGAACAATGAGCAGTTCTTC.